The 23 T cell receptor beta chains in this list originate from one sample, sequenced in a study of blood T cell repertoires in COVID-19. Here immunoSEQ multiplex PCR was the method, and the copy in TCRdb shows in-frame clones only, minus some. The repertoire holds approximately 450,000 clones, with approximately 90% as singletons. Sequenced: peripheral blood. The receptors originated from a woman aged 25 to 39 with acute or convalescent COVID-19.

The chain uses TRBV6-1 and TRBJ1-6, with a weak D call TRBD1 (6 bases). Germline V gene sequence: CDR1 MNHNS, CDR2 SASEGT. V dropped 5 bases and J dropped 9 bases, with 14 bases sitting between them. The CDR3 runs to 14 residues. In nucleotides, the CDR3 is TGTGCCAGCAGTTATGAGCAGGGGAGTTCACCCCTCCACTTT. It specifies CASSYEQGSSPLHF.

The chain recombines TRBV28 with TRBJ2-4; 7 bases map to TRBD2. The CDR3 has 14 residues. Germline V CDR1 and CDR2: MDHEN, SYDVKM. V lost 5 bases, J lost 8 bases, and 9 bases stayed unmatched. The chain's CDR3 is CASSRLATPHIQYF. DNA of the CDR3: TGTGCCAGCAGTAGACTAGCTACTCCCCACATTCAGTACTTC. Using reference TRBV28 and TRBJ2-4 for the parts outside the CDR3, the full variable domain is DVKVTQSSRYLVKRTGEKVFLECVQDMDHENMFWYRQDPGLGLRLIYFSYDVKMKEKGDIPEGYSVSREKKERFSLILESASTNQTSMYLCASSRLATPHIQYFGAGTRLSVL.

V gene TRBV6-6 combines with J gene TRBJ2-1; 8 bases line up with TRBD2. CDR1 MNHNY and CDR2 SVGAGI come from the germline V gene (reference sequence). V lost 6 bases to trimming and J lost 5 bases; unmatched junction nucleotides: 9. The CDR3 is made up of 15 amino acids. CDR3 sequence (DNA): TGTGCCAGCAGACTCGGGAGGGGGGGCAACAATGAGCAGTTCTTC. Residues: CASRLGRGGNNEQFF.

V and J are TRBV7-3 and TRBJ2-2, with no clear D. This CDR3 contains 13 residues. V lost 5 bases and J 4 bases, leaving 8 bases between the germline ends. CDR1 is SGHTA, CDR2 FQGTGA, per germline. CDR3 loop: CASSPDITGELFF. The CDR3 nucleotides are TGTGCCAGCAGCCCTGACATCACCGGGGAGCTGTTTTTT.

The CDR3 region has the DNA TGTGCCAGCAGCTCTGGGACAGATGCAAAGAATGAAAAACTGTTTTTT. Protein product: CASSSGTDAKNEKLFF. The chain combines TRBV5-5 with TRBJ1-4, with 7 bases aligning to TRBD1. Trimming removed 3 bases from V and 5 bases from J; junction bases left unmatched: 10. The CDR3 extends over 16 amino acids. CDR1 is SGHKS, CDR2 YYEKEE, per germline (reference sequence).

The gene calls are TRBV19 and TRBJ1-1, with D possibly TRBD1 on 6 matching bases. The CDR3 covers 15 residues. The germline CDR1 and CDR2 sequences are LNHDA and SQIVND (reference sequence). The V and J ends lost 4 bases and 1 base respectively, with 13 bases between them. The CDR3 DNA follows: TGTGCCAGTAGTACAAACAGGGCTACGAACACTGAAGCTTTCTTT. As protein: CASSTNRATNTEAFF.

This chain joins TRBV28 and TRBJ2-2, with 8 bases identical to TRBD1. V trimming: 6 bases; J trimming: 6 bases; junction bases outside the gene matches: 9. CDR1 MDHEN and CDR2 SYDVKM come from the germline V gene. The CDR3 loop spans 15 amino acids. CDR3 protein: CASSSTGVDAGELFF. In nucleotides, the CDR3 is TGTGCCAGCAGCTCGACAGGGGTCGACGCCGGGGAGCTGTTTTTT. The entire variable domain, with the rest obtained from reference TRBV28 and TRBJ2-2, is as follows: DVKVTQSSRYLVKRTGEKVFLECVQDMDHENMFWYRQDPGLGLRLIYFSYDVKMKEKGDIPEGYSVSREKKERFSLILESASTNQTSMYLCASSSTGVDAGELFFGEGSRLTVL.

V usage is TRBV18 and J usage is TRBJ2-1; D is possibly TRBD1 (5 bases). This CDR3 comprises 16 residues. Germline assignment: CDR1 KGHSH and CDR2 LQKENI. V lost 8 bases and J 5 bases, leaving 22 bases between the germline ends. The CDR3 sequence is CASAASSGMPHNEQFF. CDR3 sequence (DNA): TGTGCCAGCGCAGCATCGTCAGGGATGCCCCACAATGAGCAGTTCTTC. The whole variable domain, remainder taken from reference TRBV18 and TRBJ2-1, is NAGVMQNPRHLVRRRGQEARLRCSPMKGHSHVYWYRQLPEEGLKFMVYLQKENIIDESGMPKERFSAEFPKEGPSILRIQQVVRGDSAAYFCASAASSGMPHNEQFFGPGTRLTVL.

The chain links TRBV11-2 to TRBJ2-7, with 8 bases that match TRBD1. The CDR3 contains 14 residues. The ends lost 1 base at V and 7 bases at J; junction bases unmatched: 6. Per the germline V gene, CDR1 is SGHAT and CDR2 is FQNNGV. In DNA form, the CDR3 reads TGTGCCAGCAGCTTAGGACAGGGGACTTGGGAGCAGTACTTC. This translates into CASSLGQGTWEQYF.

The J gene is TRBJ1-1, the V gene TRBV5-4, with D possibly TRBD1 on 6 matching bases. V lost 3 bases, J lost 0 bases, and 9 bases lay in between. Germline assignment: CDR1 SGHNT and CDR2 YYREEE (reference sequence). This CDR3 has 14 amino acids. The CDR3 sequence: CASSSRTVNTEAFF. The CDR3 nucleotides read TGTGCCAGCAGCTCCCGGACAGTGAACACTGAAGCTTTCTTT.

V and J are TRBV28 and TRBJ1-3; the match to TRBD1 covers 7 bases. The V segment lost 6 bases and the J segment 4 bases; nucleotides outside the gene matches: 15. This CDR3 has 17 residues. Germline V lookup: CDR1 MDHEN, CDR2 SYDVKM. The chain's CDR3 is CASSTPSTDRLGNTIYF. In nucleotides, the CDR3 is TGTGCCAGCAGCACCCCATCCACGGACAGGCTGGGAAACACCATATATTTT. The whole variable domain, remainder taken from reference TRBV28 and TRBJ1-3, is DVKVTQSSRYLVKRTGEKVFLECVQDMDHENMFWYRQDPGLGLRLIYFSYDVKMKEKGDIPEGYSVSREKKERFSLILESASTNQTSMYLCASSTPSTDRLGNTIYFGEGSWLTVV.

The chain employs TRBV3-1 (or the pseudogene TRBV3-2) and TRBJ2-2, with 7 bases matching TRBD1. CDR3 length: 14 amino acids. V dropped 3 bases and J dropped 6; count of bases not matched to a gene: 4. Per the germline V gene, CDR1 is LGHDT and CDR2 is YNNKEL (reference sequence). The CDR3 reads CASSQRDRAGELFF. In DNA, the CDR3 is TGTGCCAGCAGCCAGAGAGACAGGGCCGGGGAGCTGTTTTTT.

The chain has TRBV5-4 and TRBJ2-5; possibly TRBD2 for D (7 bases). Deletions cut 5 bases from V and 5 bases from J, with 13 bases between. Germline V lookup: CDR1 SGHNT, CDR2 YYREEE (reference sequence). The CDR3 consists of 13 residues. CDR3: CASSRTGGETQYF. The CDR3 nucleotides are TGTGCCAGCAGTCGGACGGGGGGCGAGACCCAGTACTTC.

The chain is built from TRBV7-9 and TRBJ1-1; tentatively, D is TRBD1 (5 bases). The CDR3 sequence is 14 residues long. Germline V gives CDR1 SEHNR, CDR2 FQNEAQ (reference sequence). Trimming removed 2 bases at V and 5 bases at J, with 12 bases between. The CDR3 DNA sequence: TGTGCCAGCAGCTTACAGGGAGGGGTAACTGAAGCTTTCTTT. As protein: CASSLQGGVTEAFF. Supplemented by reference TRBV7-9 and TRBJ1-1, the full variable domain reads DTGVSQNPRHKITKRGQNVTFRCDPISEHNRLYWYRQTLGQGPEFLTYFQNEAQLEKSRLLSDRFSAERPKGSFSTLEIQRTEQGDSAMYLCASSLQGGVTEAFFGQGTRLTVV.

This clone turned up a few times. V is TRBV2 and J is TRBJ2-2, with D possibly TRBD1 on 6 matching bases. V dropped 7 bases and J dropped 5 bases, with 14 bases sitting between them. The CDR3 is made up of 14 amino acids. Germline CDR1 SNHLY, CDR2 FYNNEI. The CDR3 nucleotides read TGTGCCAGCAAAGTACAGGGTGAAACCGGGGAGCTGTTTTTT. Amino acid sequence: CASKVQGETGELFF.

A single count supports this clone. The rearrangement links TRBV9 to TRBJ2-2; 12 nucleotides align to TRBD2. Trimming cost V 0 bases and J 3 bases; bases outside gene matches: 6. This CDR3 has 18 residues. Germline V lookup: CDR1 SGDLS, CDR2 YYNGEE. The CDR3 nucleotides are TGTGCCAGCAGCGTAGTCGAGACTAGCGGGGGTCACACCGGGGAGCTGTTTTTT. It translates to CASSVVETSGGHTGELFF. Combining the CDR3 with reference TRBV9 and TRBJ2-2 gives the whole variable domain DSGVTQTPKHLITATGQRVTLRCSPRSGDLSVYWYQQSLDQGLQFLIQYYNGEERAKGNILERFSAQQFPDLHSELNLSSLELGDSALYFCASSVVETSGGHTGELFFGEGSRLTVL.

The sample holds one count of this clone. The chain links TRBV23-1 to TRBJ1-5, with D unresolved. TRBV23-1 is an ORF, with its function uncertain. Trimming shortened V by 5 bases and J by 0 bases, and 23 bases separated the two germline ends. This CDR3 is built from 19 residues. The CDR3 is CASSLLNLQTSHSNQPQHF. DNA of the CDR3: TGCGCCAGCAGTTTGTTGAACCTTCAGACAAGCCATAGCAATCAGCCCCAGCATTTT.

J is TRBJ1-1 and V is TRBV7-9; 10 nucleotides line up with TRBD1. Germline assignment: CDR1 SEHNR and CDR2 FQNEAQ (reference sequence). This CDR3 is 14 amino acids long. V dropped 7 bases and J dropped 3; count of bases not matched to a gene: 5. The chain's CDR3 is CASTSDRGYTEAFF. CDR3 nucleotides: TGTGCCAGCACCTCGGACAGGGGGTACACTGAAGCTTTCTTT. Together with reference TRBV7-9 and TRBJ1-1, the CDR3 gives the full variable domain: DTGVSQNPRHKITKRGQNVTFRCDPISEHNRLYWYRQTLGQGPEFLTYFQNEAQLEKSRLLSDRFSAERPKGSFSTLEIQRTEQGDSAMYLCASTSDRGYTEAFFGQGTRLTVV.

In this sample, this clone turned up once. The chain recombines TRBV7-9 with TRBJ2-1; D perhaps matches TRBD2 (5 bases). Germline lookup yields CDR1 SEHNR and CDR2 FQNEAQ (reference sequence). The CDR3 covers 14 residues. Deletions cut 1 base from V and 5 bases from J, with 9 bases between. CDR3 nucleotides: TGTGCCAGCAGCTTAGTTCTCGGGGACAATGAGCAGTTCTTC. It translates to CASSLVLGDNEQFF.

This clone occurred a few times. CDR3 loop: CASSKENGYTF. The DNA of the CDR3 is TGTGCCAGCAGTAAGGAGAATGGCTACACCTTC. This chain connects TRBV21-1 to TRBJ1-2. TRBV21-1 has pseudogene status. This CDR3 has 11 residues.

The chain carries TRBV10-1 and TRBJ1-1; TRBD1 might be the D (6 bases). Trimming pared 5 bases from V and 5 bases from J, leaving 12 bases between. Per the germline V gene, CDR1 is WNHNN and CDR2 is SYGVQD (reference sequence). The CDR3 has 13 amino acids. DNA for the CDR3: TGCGCCAGCAGTCGACAGGCTGGGACTGAAGCTTTCTTT. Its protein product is CASSRQAGTEAFF.

This CDR3 reads CASSYVSGENNEQFF. The CDR3 DNA follows: TGTGCCAGCAGTTACGTCTCAGGGGAAAACAATGAGCAGTTCTTC. The V gene is TRBV6-5, the J gene TRBJ2-1, with D possibly being TRBD1 (6 bases). The CDR3 sequence is 15 residues long. Per the germline V gene, CDR1 is MNHEY and CDR2 is SVGAGI. V was clipped by 2 bases and J by 5 bases, with 13 bases between them.

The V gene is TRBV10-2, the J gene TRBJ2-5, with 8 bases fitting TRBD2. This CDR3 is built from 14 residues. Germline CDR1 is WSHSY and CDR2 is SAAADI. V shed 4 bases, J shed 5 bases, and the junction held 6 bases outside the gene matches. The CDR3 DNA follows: TGCGCCAGCAGTGTACGGGGGGGACGCGAGACCCAGTACTTC. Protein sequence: CASSVRGGRETQYF.